These T cell receptor beta chains were read from a single sample in a study of T cell responses to AZD1222 COVID-19 vaccine. The method was immunoSEQ multiplex PCR; TCRdb's version includes in-frame clones alone and lacks a portion of them. Of 90,000 to 100,000 clones in the sample, approximately 90% were seen once. Here the sequenced sample was peripheral blood, taken on day 0 of AZD1222 vaccination. The receptors stem from an adult in good health. The CDR3 runs from the conserved cysteine through the conserved F or W. D genes are given only for firm matches. Rows give clone size only sometimes, using once, few, many, or a class for an expanded clone.

d_gene: TRBD1; j_gene: TRBJ2-7; abundance: .; v_gene: TRBV5-1; len: 14; CDR3aa: CASSSGQSFYEQYF; CDR3nt: TGCGCCAGCAGCTCGGGACAGAGCTTCTACGAGCAGTACTTC
d_gene: .; j_gene: TRBJ2-3; abundance: .; v_gene: TRBV2; len: 15; CDR3aa: CASSEARDQTDTQYF; CDR3nt: TGTGCCAGCAGTGAAGCGCGAGACCAGACAGATACGCAGTATTTT
d_gene: .; j_gene: TRBJ2-1; abundance: .; v_gene: TRBV27; len: 13; CDR3aa: CASSFWGANEQFF; CDR3nt: TGTGCCAGCAGTTTTTGGGGGGCCAATGAGCAGTTCTTC
d_gene: TRBD1; j_gene: TRBJ1-1; abundance: .; v_gene: TRBV5-6; len: 14; CDR3aa: CASSRQGRPTEAFF; CDR3nt: TGTGCCAGCAGCCGACAGGGGCGCCCCACTGAAGCTTTCTTT
d_gene: TRBD2; j_gene: TRBJ2-5; abundance: .; v_gene: TRBV25-1; len: 16; CDR3aa: CASSEFEASGKWTQYF; CDR3nt: TGTGCCAGCAGTGAGTTTGAGGCTAGCGGGAAATGGACCCAGTACTTC
d_gene: TRBD1; j_gene: TRBJ1-1; abundance: .; v_gene: TRBV2; len: 14; CDR3aa: CASRGQGRGTEAFF; CDR3nt: TGTGCCAGCAGGGGACAGGGGAGGGGCACTGAAGCTTTCTTT
d_gene: TRBD1; j_gene: TRBJ1-4; abundance: few; v_gene: TRBV30; len: 15; CDR3aa: CAWSVRQGSNEKLFF; CDR3nt: TGTGCCTGGAGTGTCAGACAGGGGAGTAATGAAAAACTGTTTTTT
d_gene: .; j_gene: TRBJ2-5; abundance: .; v_gene: TRBV10-3; len: 11; CDR3aa: CAIKDLETQYF; CDR3nt: TGTGCCATCAAGGATTTGGAGACCCAGTACTTC
d_gene: TRBD1; j_gene: TRBJ2-3; abundance: .; v_gene: TRBV6-5; len: 15; CDR3aa: CASSRETGRTDTQYF; CDR3nt: TGTGCCAGCAGTCGCGAGACAGGGCGGACAGATACGCAGTATTTT
d_gene: .; j_gene: TRBJ1-5; abundance: .; v_gene: TRBV28; len: 14; CDR3aa: CASRIPNSNQPQHF; CDR3nt: TGTGCCAGCAGGATCCCCAATAGCAATCAGCCCCAGCATTTT
d_gene: TRBD2; j_gene: TRBJ2-3; abundance: .; v_gene: TRBV19; len: 14; CDR3aa: CASGASGSADTQYF; CDR3nt: TGTGCCAGCGGTGCGAGCGGGAGCGCAGATACGCAGTATTTT
d_gene: TRBD1; j_gene: TRBJ1-1; abundance: few; v_gene: TRBV9; len: 17; CDR3aa: CASSVGPGTGVVTEAFF; CDR3nt: TGTGCCAGCAGCGTAGGCCCGGGGACAGGGGTTGTCACTGAAGCTTTCTTT
d_gene: .; j_gene: TRBJ1-1; abundance: once; v_gene: TRBV7-9; len: 12; CDR3aa: CASSLVGREAFF; CDR3nt: TGTGCCAGCAGCTTAGTGGGCAGAGAAGCTTTCTTT
d_gene: TRBD2; j_gene: TRBJ2-2; abundance: few; v_gene: TRBV29-1; len: 15; CDR3aa: CSAVLAVANTGELFF; CDR3nt: TGCAGCGCCGTACTAGCGGTCGCGAACACCGGGGAGCTGTTTTTT
d_gene: .; j_gene: TRBJ2-1; abundance: .; v_gene: TRBV10-3; len: 14; CDR3aa: CAISRWDSGNEQFF; CDR3nt: TGTGCCATCAGTCGGTGGGACAGCGGGAATGAGCAGTTCTTC
d_gene: .; j_gene: TRBJ2-1; abundance: .; v_gene: TRBV7-3; len: 17; CDR3aa: CASSSSSGGSSYNEQFF; CDR3nt: TGTGCCAGCAGCTCTTCCTCCGGGGGAAGCTCCTACAATGAGCAGTTCTTC
d_gene: TRBD1; j_gene: TRBJ1-2; abundance: .; v_gene: TRBV18; len: 14; CDR3aa: CASSPPGTGYGYTF; CDR3nt: TGTGCCAGCTCACCACCGGGGACAGGGTACGGCTACACCTTC
d_gene: TRBD1; j_gene: TRBJ2-1; abundance: once; v_gene: TRBV18; len: 16; CDR3aa: CASSPRRTGGYNEQFF; CDR3nt: TGTGCCAGCTCACCAAGGAGGACAGGAGGTTACAATGAGCAGTTCTTC
d_gene: .; j_gene: TRBJ1-5; abundance: few; v_gene: TRBV12-1; len: 12; CDR3aa: CARGQGDQPQHF; CDR3nt: TGTGCCAGGGGACAGGGGGATCAGCCCCAGCATTTT
d_gene: .; j_gene: TRBJ2-1; abundance: .; v_gene: TRBV5-4; len: 16; CDR3aa: CASSLGAQRPGGEQFF; CDR3nt: TGTGCCAGCAGCTTGGGGGCACAGCGTCCGGGCGGTGAGCAGTTCTTC
d_gene: .; j_gene: TRBJ2-7; abundance: .; v_gene: TRBV27; len: 16; CDR3aa: CASSLSFRDSSYEQYF; CDR3nt: TGTGCCAGCAGTTTATCGTTCCGGGACTCCTCCTACGAGCAGTACTTC
d_gene: .; j_gene: TRBJ2-1; abundance: .; v_gene: TRBV11-3; len: 15; CDR3aa: CASSPRTGPINEQFF; CDR3nt: TGTGCCAGCAGCCCCCGGACTGGACCTATCAATGAGCAGTTCTTC
d_gene: TRBD1; j_gene: TRBJ1-5; abundance: .; v_gene: TRBV4-3; len: 15; CDR3aa: CASSPVLRGDQPQHF; CDR3nt: TGCGCCAGCAGCCCAGTGCTCAGGGGGGATCAGCCCCAGCATTTT
d_gene: .; j_gene: TRBJ1-1; abundance: .; v_gene: TRBV5-1; len: 15; CDR3aa: CASSLLGQQNTEAFF; CDR3nt: TGCGCCAGCAGCTTGCTCGGACAGCAAAACACTGAAGCTTTCTTT
d_gene: .; j_gene: TRBJ1-1; abundance: .; v_gene: TRBV7-9; len: 15; CDR3aa: CASSLEGRANTEAFF; CDR3nt: TGTGCCAGCAGCTTAGAAGGCAGGGCGAACACTGAAGCTTTCTTT
d_gene: .; j_gene: TRBJ2-3; abundance: .; v_gene: TRBV19; len: 14; CDR3aa: CASSTIQGTDTQYF; CDR3nt: TGTGCCAGTAGTACCATACAGGGCACAGATACGCAGTATTTT
d_gene: .; j_gene: TRBJ1-1; abundance: .; v_gene: TRBV5-6; len: 13; CDR3aa: CASSFSRYTEAFF; CDR3nt: TGTGCCAGCAGCTTTTCCAGGTACACTGAAGCTTTCTTT
d_gene: .; j_gene: TRBJ1-6; abundance: .; v_gene: TRBV6-1; len: 16; CDR3aa: CASSEWGQGWLLPLHF; CDR3nt: TGTGCCAGCAGTGAGTGGGGGCAGGGGTGGTTATTGCCCCTCCACTTT
d_gene: TRBD2; j_gene: TRBJ2-7; abundance: .; v_gene: TRBV6-5; len: 15; CDR3aa: CASSRWAGGSYEQYF; CDR3nt: TGTGCCAGCAGTAGATGGGCGGGAGGGTCCTACGAGCAGTACTTC
d_gene: TRBD1; j_gene: TRBJ2-5; abundance: .; v_gene: TRBV11-2; len: 16; CDR3aa: CASSSAGTGWGETQYF; CDR3nt: TGTGCCAGCAGCTCAGCCGGGACAGGGTGGGGAGAGACCCAGTACTTC
d_gene: TRBD1; j_gene: TRBJ1-1; abundance: .; v_gene: TRBV5-1; len: 15; CDR3aa: CASSVGQGAGTEAFF; CDR3nt: TGCGCCAGCAGCGTGGGACAGGGGGCGGGCACTGAAGCTTTCTTT
d_gene: .; j_gene: TRBJ2-2; abundance: .; v_gene: TRBV4-2; len: 15; CDR3aa: CASSQDRTNTGELFF; CDR3nt: TGTGCCAGCAGCCAAGACAGGACGAACACCGGGGAGCTGTTTTTT
d_gene: TRBD2; j_gene: TRBJ2-1; abundance: .; v_gene: TRBV10-3; len: 15; CDR3aa: CAISDGGGRYNEQFF; CDR3nt: TGTGCCATCAGTGATGGCGGGGGAAGATACAATGAGCAGTTCTTC
d_gene: TRBD2; j_gene: TRBJ2-1; abundance: .; v_gene: TRBV5-4; len: 14; CDR3aa: CASSSRGGYNEQFF; CDR3nt: TGTGCCAGCAGCTCCCGGGGGGGATACAATGAGCAGTTCTTC
d_gene: .; j_gene: TRBJ1-3; abundance: once; v_gene: TRBV13; len: 20; CDR3aa: CASSFTLDSEGAYSGNTIYF; CDR3nt: TGTGCCAGCAGTTTTACCCTCGACAGTGAGGGAGCCTACTCTGGAAACACCATATATTTT
d_gene: .; j_gene: TRBJ1-2; abundance: few; v_gene: TRBV7-9; len: 12; CDR3aa: CATTGQVYGYTF; CDR3nt: TGTGCCACCACAGGGCAGGTGTATGGCTACACCTTC
d_gene: .; j_gene: TRBJ2-3; abundance: .; v_gene: TRBV27; len: 12; CDR3aa: CASSPSTDTQYF; CDR3nt: TGTGCCAGCAGCCCTAGCACAGATACGCAGTATTTT
d_gene: .; j_gene: TRBJ2-2; abundance: .; v_gene: TRBV11-3; len: 13; CDR3aa: CASSPFYTGELFF; CDR3nt: TGTGCCAGCAGCCCGTTTTACACCGGGGAGCTGTTTTTT
d_gene: TRBD1; j_gene: TRBJ2-3; abundance: .; v_gene: TRBV5-4; len: 15; CDR3aa: CASSPRDRDSDTQYF; CDR3nt: TGTGCCAGCAGCCCTCGGGACAGGGATTCAGATACGCAGTATTTT
d_gene: TRBD2; j_gene: TRBJ2-2; abundance: .; v_gene: TRBV14; len: 15; CDR3aa: CASRSSGTNTGELFF; CDR3nt: TGTGCCAGCAGGTCTAGCGGGACAAACACCGGGGAGCTGTTTTTT
d_gene: .; j_gene: TRBJ2-7; abundance: few; v_gene: TRBV5-1; len: 16; CDR3aa: CASRTSTGSSSYEQYF; CDR3nt: TGCGCCAGCCGCACATCAACAGGGAGCAGCTCCTACGAGCAGTACTTC
d_gene: .; j_gene: TRBJ1-3; abundance: .; v_gene: TRBV28; len: 13; CDR3aa: CASSLLGRNTIYF; CDR3nt: TGTGCCAGCAGTTTATTAGGCAGAAACACCATATATTTT
d_gene: .; j_gene: TRBJ1-5; abundance: .; v_gene: TRBV28; len: 13; CDR3aa: CASSRGSNQPQHF; CDR3nt: TGTGCCAGCAGTCGTGGTAGCAATCAGCCCCAGCATTTT
d_gene: .; j_gene: TRBJ1-2; abundance: once; v_gene: TRBV5-4; len: 13; CDR3aa: CASSLRFLYGYTF; CDR3nt: TGTGCCAGCAGCTTGCGCTTCCTCTATGGCTACACCTTC
d_gene: TRBD1; j_gene: TRBJ2-7; abundance: .; v_gene: TRBV12-3/TRBV12-4; len: 13; CDR3aa: CASSITGDYEQYF; CDR3nt: TGTGCCAGCAGTATCACAGGGGACTACGAGCAGTACTTC
d_gene: TRBD2; j_gene: TRBJ2-5; abundance: .; v_gene: TRBV7-2; len: 14; CDR3aa: CASSFHGRGKTQYF; CDR3nt: TGTGCCAGCAGCTTTCACGGGAGGGGCAAGACCCAGTACTTC
d_gene: .; j_gene: TRBJ1-1; abundance: .; v_gene: TRBV6-5; len: 14; CDR3aa: CASSYFMGGTEAFF; CDR3nt: TGTGCCAGCAGTTACTTCATGGGTGGCACTGAAGCTTTCTTT
d_gene: .; j_gene: TRBJ2-2; abundance: .; v_gene: TRBV28; len: 20; CDR3aa: CASSLYPPGSPVPNTGELFF; CDR3nt: TGTGCCAGCAGTTTATACCCCCCGGGGAGCCCCGTACCGAACACCGGGGAGCTGTTTTTT
d_gene: TRBD1; j_gene: TRBJ1-5; abundance: .; v_gene: TRBV18; len: 15; CDR3aa: CASSPTTGLEQPQHF; CDR3nt: TGTGCCAGCTCACCGACGACAGGGCTGGAACAGCCCCAGCATTTT
d_gene: TRBD2; j_gene: TRBJ2-1; abundance: once; v_gene: TRBV28; len: 13; CDR3aa: CASSPGTRVEQFF; CDR3nt: TGTGCCAGCAGCCCCGGGACTAGGGTTGAGCAGTTCTTC
d_gene: TRBD1; j_gene: TRBJ1-1; abundance: .; v_gene: TRBV28; len: 14; CDR3aa: CASSDRGLNTEAFF; CDR3nt: TGTGCCAGCAGCGACAGGGGGCTGAACACTGAAGCTTTCTTT
d_gene: TRBD2; j_gene: TRBJ2-7; abundance: .; v_gene: TRBV30; len: 14; CDR3aa: CAWSVASGIYEQYF; CDR3nt: TGTGCCTGGAGTGTGGCCAGCGGGATTTACGAGCAGTACTTC
d_gene: .; j_gene: TRBJ1-1; abundance: .; v_gene: TRBV3-1/TRBV3-2; len: 14; CDR3aa: CASSQGYKGTEAFF; CDR3nt: TGTGCCAGCAGCCAAGGCTACAAGGGCACTGAAGCTTTCTTT